This T cell receptor beta chain appears in the sequencing data of a study of blood T cell repertoires in COVID-19. Overall study context: Acute-phase and convalescent COVID-19 samples originated in the United States, Italy and Spain.

Original handling: Nucleated cell number was recorded as an estimate derived from reference gene primer amplification. The data were produced by immunoSEQ multiplex PCR, yet TCRdb's version contains in-frame clones alone and is incomplete. V and J calls and clone size are those listed in that table; D and trimming were worked out from the DNA. The sample includes approximately 290,000 clones, roughly 90% of them seen just once. The CDR3 extends over 15 amino acids. Trimming removed 1 base from V and 7 bases from J, with 14 bases in between. Per the germline V gene, CDR1 is SGHTA and CDR2 is FQGNSA. The clonotype originates from a woman aged 25 to 39 with COVID-19, enrolled during active disease. The sample taken for sequencing was peripheral blood. The rearrangement uses TRBV7-2 and TRBJ1-5; tentative D call: TRBD1 (6 bases). In DNA, the CDR3 is TGTGCCAGCAGCTTAGGCGCTATAAGGGGGCAGCCCCAGCATTTT. Translation gives CASSLGAIRGQPQHF.